This T cell receptor beta chain was sequenced during a study of blood T cell repertoires in COVID-19. Study details: The analysed material was cDNA or gDNA that came from T cells, B-cell-depleted T cells, or PBMCs.

The CDR3 loop spans 17 amino acids. The germline V and J ends were trimmed by 5 bases and 1 base, with 20 bases remaining between them. Looked up from germline, CDR1 is SGHAT and CDR2 is FQNNGV. In the original workflow: Reference gene primer amplification in the assay estimated nucleated cell counts. Libraries were prepared by immunoSEQ multiplex PCR; TCRdb keeps only in-frame clonotypes and omits some of them. The V and J calls and clone size come from that table; D and trimming were worked out from the DNA. In the table there are roughly 220,000 clones, about 86% of which are singletons. The rearrangement uses TRBV11-2 and TRBJ1-2; D is unresolved. The sequencing input was peripheral blood. This receptor was identified in a woman aged 60 to 75 with acute or convalescent COVID-19. CDR3 coding DNA: TGTGCCAGCAGCCCAGAGGGAGCCTATAATAATAACTATGGCTACACCTTC. This encodes CASSPEGAYNNNYGYTF.